This T cell receptor beta chain was profiled in a study of technical replicates of blood from a handful of donors. Profiling relied on immunoSEQ multiplex PCR, and the TCRdb table lists in-frame clones only, not all of them. The data show about 75,000 clones, around 97% seen once. The sequencing input was T cells isolated from PBMCs. The sequence was collected from a human donor in good health.

In DNA, the CDR3 is TGCAGCGTTGAAGCCCAGCGGGAGTTTGGGGCAGATACGCAGTATTTT. Its protein is CSVEAQREFGADTQYF. The chain uses TRBV29-1 and TRBJ2-3; TRBD2 matches 8 bases. Per the germline V gene, CDR1 is SQVTM and CDR2 is ANQGSEA. V trimming: 1 base; J trimming: 4 bases; junction bases outside the gene matches: 10. This CDR3 has 16 residues.